Shown below are 27 T cell receptor beta chains from a single sample sequenced in a study of T cell changes during pregnancy in multiple sclerosis. The method was immunoSEQ multiplex PCR; TCRdb's version includes in-frame clones alone and lacks a portion of them. The sample carries 58,000 or so clones, around nine tenths recorded once. The material sequenced was peripheral blood, taken in the first trimester of pregnancy. These receptors all stem from a female donor in good health, enrolled as a control in a pregnancy study.

The V call is TRBV13, the J call TRBJ1-3; D gene unclear. The CDR3 contains 14 residues. V dropped 2 bases and J dropped 9 bases, with 14 bases sitting between them. CDR1 is PRHDT, CDR2 FYEKMQ, per germline (reference sequence). For the CDR3, the DNA is TGTGCCAGCAGCTTAACTAAAGGCGGGAGCACCATATATTTT. It specifies CASSLTKGGSTIYF.

The chain is built from TRBV19 and TRBJ2-7, with D uncertain. The CDR3 has 13 amino acids. V was shortened by 9 bases and J by 3 bases, with 15 bases between the two germline ends. Germline values: CDR1 LNHDA, CDR2 SQIVND (reference sequence). CDR3 in amino acids: CASSKSNSYEQYF. The CDR3 nucleotides are TGTGCCAGCTCCAAATCTAATAGCTACGAGCAGTACTTC.

About this clone: A junction end diverges from the germline sequence, so it may reflect a read error. In the same sample, other DNA sequences code for this CDR3. The V and J genes are TRBV2 and TRBJ1-2; 10 bases are shared with TRBD1. Germline V gene lookup returns CDR1 SNHLY and CDR2 FYNNEI. The CDR3 sequence is 16 residues long. CDR3 sequence reads: CASSAGTGAVNYGYTF. The CDR3 DNA reads TGCGCCAGCAGCGCCGGGACAGGGGCGGTAAACTATGGCTACACCTTC.

This chain connects TRBV28 to TRBJ2-3, with D unclear. CDR1 is MDHEN, CDR2 SYDVKM, per germline. Trimming pared 6 bases from V and 4 bases from J, leaving 14 bases between. The CDR3 extends over 14 amino acids. CDR3 sequence: CASRPLTNSDTQYF. The CDR3 region has the DNA TGTGCCAGCAGGCCCCTCACTAATTCAGATACGCAGTATTTT.

The chain employs TRBV28 and TRBJ2-3; 13 bases are shared with TRBD2. The trim removed 4 bases at V and 2 bases at J, leaving 6 bases unmatched. This CDR3 spans 17 amino acids. Germline CDR1 reads MDHEN; CDR2 reads SYDVKM. CDR3 in amino acids: CASSSPLAGGDTDTQYF. DNA of the CDR3: TGTGCCAGCAGTTCACCACTAGCGGGAGGGGACACAGATACGCAGTATTTT.

This chain uses TRBV27 with TRBJ2-1; weak D call: TRBD2 (6 bases). This CDR3 contains 13 residues. V dropped 0 bases and J dropped 10 bases, with 10 bases sitting between them. From germline, CDR1 is MNHEY and CDR2 SMNVEV (reference sequence). This chain's CDR3 is CASSLSSAGEQFF. The CDR3 DNA reads as TGTGCCAGCAGTTTATCGTCCGCGGGAGAGCAGTTCTTC.

The V gene is TRBV19, the J gene TRBJ2-3; 14 bases are shared with TRBD2. With V trimmed by 5 bases and J by 6 bases, 10 bases remained unmatched. Germline assignment: CDR1 LNHDA and CDR2 SQIVND (reference sequence). The CDR3 totals 17 residues. In DNA form, the CDR3 reads TGTGCCAGTAGTGCAAAGGGACTAGCGGGGGCCGAGGATACGCAGTATTTT. This sequence encodes CASSAKGLAGAEDTQYF.

This clone has only a few counts. The chain recombines TRBV29-1 with TRBJ2-7, with 7 nucleotides matching TRBD1. Germline V CDR1 and CDR2: SQVTM, ANQGSEA. Trimming at V came to 7 bases and at J to 5 bases, leaving 5 bases not matched to a gene. CDR3 size: 11 residues. CDR3: CSGRQGDEQYF. In DNA, the CDR3 is TGCAGCGGTCGTCAGGGGGACGAGCAGTACTTC.

The chain employs TRBV14 and TRBJ2-1, with 8 bases identical to TRBD1. The CDR3 is 16 residues long. Germline V lookup: CDR1 SGHDN, CDR2 FVKESK. Unmatched junction bases numbered 6, after V lost 3 bases and J lost 2 bases. The CDR3 sequence: CASSQDQGATYNEQFF. CDR3 DNA sequence: TGTGCCAGCAGCCAGGATCAGGGGGCAACCTACAATGAGCAGTTCTTC.

The chain has TRBV28 and TRBJ2-4, with D perhaps matching TRBD2 (5 bases). V was clipped by 4 bases and J by 6 bases, with 10 bases between them. CDR1 and CDR2 (germline): MDHEN, SYDVKM. The CDR3 spans 13 residues. In nucleotides, the CDR3 is TGTGCCAGCAGTTCCCCGGGATTAAACATTCAGTACTTC. This gives the protein CASSSPGLNIQYF.

Remarks on this clone: A junction end diverges from the germline sequence, so it may reflect a read error. CDR3 protein: CASSSPVGRGPGELFF. In nucleotides, the CDR3 is TGTGCTAGCAGCTCACCTGTCGGGAGGGGGCCAGGGGAGCTGTTTTTT. The V and J genes are TRBV7-7 and TRBJ2-2; D may be TRBD2 (8 bases). The germline V gene encodes CDR1 SSHAT and CDR2 FNYEAQ (reference sequence). The CDR3 runs 16 residues. Drawing the rest from reference TRBV7-7 and TRBJ2-2, the complete variable domain is GAGVSQSPRYKVTKRGQDVTLRCDPISSHATLYWYQQALGQGPEFLTYFNYEAQPDKSGLPSDRFSAERPEGSISTLTIQRTEQRDSAMYRCASSSPVGRGPGELFFGEGSRLTVL.

As DNA, the CDR3 is TGTGCCAGCAGCTTTAGCGGGGGGGCCTTGGATGAGCAGTTCTTC. Encoded protein: CASSFSGGALDEQFF. This chain links TRBV5-4 with TRBJ2-1; 11 bases line up with TRBD2. Germline CDR1 is SGHNT and CDR2 is YYREEE (reference sequence). Germline trimming cut 2 bases from V and 8 bases from J; bases unmatched to any gene: 6. This CDR3 has 15 amino acids.

This chain uses TRBV29-1 with TRBJ1-1, with a weak D call TRBD1 (5 bases). V lost 3 bases and J 3 bases, leaving 8 bases between the germline ends. The CDR3 sequence is 12 residues long. Germline V CDR1 and CDR2: SQVTM, ANQGSEA. CDR3 amino acids: CSVEGGDTEAFF. The CDR3, as DNA: TGCAGCGTTGAGGGGGGGGACACTGAAGCTTTCTTT.

The rearrangement joins TRBV21-1 to TRBJ1-3. TRBV21-1 is labeled a pseudogene. CDR3 length: 17 residues. The CDR3 coding sequence is TGTGCCAGCAGCACCCCCGGGTGGCGGCTCTCTGGAAACACCATATATTTT. Translation: CASSTPGWRLSGNTIYF.

The gene calls are TRBV10-3 and TRBJ2-3, with TRBD2 matching over 12 bases. CDR1 is ENHRY, CDR2 SYGVKD, per germline. CDR3 length: 17 amino acids. Trimming took 3 bases from V and 2 from J; bases not matched to a gene: 6. CDR3 sequence: CAISELAGGLITDTQYF. CDR3 coding DNA: TGTGCCATCAGTGAACTAGCGGGAGGATTAATCACAGATACGCAGTATTTT.

The V call is TRBV29-1, the J call TRBJ1-1; D not resolved. There are 15 residues in the CDR3. CDR1 is SQVTM and CDR2 is ANQGSEA in the germline V gene. V was trimmed by 3 bases and J by 4 bases, leaving 18 bases between them. The CDR3 region has the DNA TGCAGCGTTGATCGGGCGGGCGGCGGTAGCACTGAAGCTTTCTTT. Protein: CSVDRAGGGSTEAFF. Drawing the rest from reference TRBV29-1 and TRBJ1-1, the complete variable domain is SAVISQKPSRDICQRGTSLTIQCQVDSQVTMMFWYRQQPGQSLTLIATANQGSEATYESGFVIDKFPISRPNLTFSTLTVSNMSPEDSSIYLCSVDRAGGGSTEAFFGQGTRLTVV.

V usage is TRBV19 and J usage is TRBJ1-5, with D tentatively TRBD1 (5 bases). Germline values: CDR1 LNHDA, CDR2 SQIVND (reference sequence). The germline V and J ends were trimmed by 5 bases and 0 bases, with 20 bases remaining between them. CDR3 length equals 18 residues. The CDR3 loop is CASSRLLGGGNSNQPQHF. The CDR3 DNA is TGTGCCAGTAGTCGACTCCTCGGGGGGGGGAATAGCAATCAGCCCCAGCATTTT.

The rearrangement joins TRBV28 to TRBJ1-1; TRBD1 matches 10 bases. The junction had 7 bases not matched to a gene; V was cut back by 5 bases and J by 4 bases. This CDR3 comprises 15 residues. Germline V gene lookup returns CDR1 MDHEN and CDR2 SYDVKM. The CDR3 loop reads CASSPSDRGLTEAFF. CDR3 bases: TGTGCCAGCAGTCCCTCCGACAGGGGGCTCACTGAAGCTTTCTTT.

Comment on this clone: A junction end diverges from the germline sequence, so it may reflect a read error. This chain joins TRBV7-7 and TRBJ2-7; unclear D gene. The germline gives CDR1 SSHAT, CDR2 FNYEAQ (reference sequence). This CDR3 comprises 13 residues. The CDR3 region is CASSLSEAYEQYF. The CDR3 DNA reads as TGTGCTAGCAGCTTGTCAGAAGCCTACGAGCAGTACTTC. Looking up the rest from reference TRBV7-7 and TRBJ2-7 gives the full variable domain: GAGVSQSPRYKVTKRGQDVTLRCDPISSHATLYWYQQALGQGPEFLTYFNYEAQPDKSGLPSDRFSAERPEGSISTLTIQRTEQRDSAMYRCASSLSEAYEQYFGPGTRLTVT.

In its sample, this clone was seen once. The chain uses TRBV25-1 and TRBJ1-2; TRBD1 matches at 8 bases. Germline CDR1 reads MGHDK; CDR2 reads SYGVNS. The CDR3 spans 14 residues. J was trimmed by 4 bases and V by 4 bases; bases with no gene match: 5. CDR3 residues: CASSGQGASYGYTF. Written as DNA, the CDR3 is TGTGCCAGCAGTGGGCAGGGGGCGAGCTATGGCTACACCTTC.

This sequence joins TRBV4-2 and TRBJ2-1, with 12 bases identical to TRBD2. Germline V gene sequence: CDR1 LGHNA, CDR2 YNFKEQ. This CDR3 has 16 amino acids. Trimming cost V 1 base and J 4 bases; bases outside gene matches: 2. CDR3 protein: CASSQGTSGAYNEQFF. CDR3 sequence (DNA): TGTGCCAGCAGCCAAGGGACTAGCGGGGCATACAATGAGCAGTTCTTC.

This chain uses TRBV11-3 with TRBJ2-7, with D maybe TRBD1 (6 bases). The CDR3 has 15 residues. The V gene's germline CDR1 is SGHNT and CDR2 YENEEA. V lost 1 base and J lost 0, with 10 bases in between. The CDR3 loop is CASSLGRDNSYEQYF. Written as DNA, the CDR3 is TGTGCCAGCAGCTTAGGCCGGGACAACTCCTACGAGCAGTACTTC.

The rearrangement joins TRBV19 to TRBJ1-1; the D gene is possibly TRBD1 (6 bases). CDR3 length: 14 residues. The V and J ends lost 5 bases and 1 base respectively, with 11 bases between them. Germline values: CDR1 LNHDA, CDR2 SQIVND (reference sequence). CDR3 sequence (DNA): TGTGCCAGTAGTTACCAGGGGAGGAACACTGAAGCTTTCTTT. Its protein product is CASSYQGRNTEAFF.

The V call is TRBV12-2, the J call TRBJ2-3; TRBD2 reflects the table's D call only, with no check against the DNA. TRBV12-2 constitutes a pseudogene. The CDR3 is 18 residues long. CDR3 in DNA: TGTGCAAGTCGCTTCCTTTCCCGACTAGCCGGGGTCACAGATACGCAGTATTTT. It yields the protein CASRFLSRLAGVTDTQYF.

The V gene is TRBV9, the J gene TRBJ2-1, with D possibly being TRBD2 (5 bases). This CDR3 has 13 residues. Trimming cost V 0 bases and J 9 bases, with 10 bases left between them. CDR1 and CDR2 from the germline V gene are SGDLS and YYNGEE. The CDR3 DNA sequence: TGTGCCAGCAGCGTAGTGGGGAGCGTTGAGCAGTTCTTC. This translates into CASSVVGSVEQFF.

The chain links TRBV19 to TRBJ1-4; 8 nucleotides line up with TRBD1. Germline V CDR1 and CDR2: LNHDA, SQIVND (reference sequence). This CDR3 has 14 residues. V shed 3 bases and J 6 bases; nucleotides not matched to a gene: 3. CDR3 amino acids: CASSIGQGHEKLFF. CDR3 sequence (DNA): TGTGCCAGTAGTATCGGACAGGGTCATGAAAAACTGTTTTTT.

The chain links TRBV19 to TRBJ2-1, with 11 positions matching TRBD2. In germline, CDR1 is LNHDA, CDR2 SQIVND (reference sequence). This CDR3 comprises 12 residues. V dropped 8 bases and J dropped 12; count of bases not matched to a gene: 6. For the CDR3, the DNA is TGTGCCAGTTCTAGCGGGAGGTTACGGCAGTTCTTC. It yields the protein CASSSGRLRQFF. The entire variable domain, with the rest obtained from reference TRBV19 and TRBJ2-1, is as follows: DGGITQSPKYLFRKEGQNVTLSCEQNLNHDAMYWYRQDPGQGLRLIYYSQIVNDFQKGDIAEGYSVSREKKESFPLTVTSAQKNPTAFYLCASSSGRLRQFFGPGTRLTVL.